Each of the 15 T cell receptor beta chains below was sequenced from the same sample in a study of CD8 T cells in Susac syndrome. The RNA, about 0.45 to 1 ug, was put through reverse transcription using random hexamers. TCRdb fed the immunoSEQ multiplex PCR reads into MiXCR, producing one record per CDR3 protein. The sample carries over 150,000 distinct CDR3 sequences, 93% recorded once. The sequencing sample was made of CD4+ T cells from PBMCs. These receptors were taken from a human donor with multiple sclerosis.

This sequence joins TRBV12-3 or TRBV12-4 and TRBJ1-1, with D possibly matching TRBD1 (5 bases). The V end lost 2 bases, the J end lost 3 bases, and 13 bases lay between the germline ends. The CDR3 covers 15 residues. The CDR3 DNA sequence: TGTGCCAGCAGTTTACAGGGTAGATTAGACACTGAAGCTTTCTTT. Protein: CASSLQGRLDTEAFF.

The chain uses TRBV7-9 and TRBJ1-1; D is undetermined. Per germline, CDR1 SEHNR and CDR2 FQNEAQ (reference sequence). The CDR3 loop spans 14 amino acids. V lost 2 bases and J 1 base, leaving 8 bases between the germline ends. This chain's CDR3 is CASSLRSSNTEAFF. DNA of the CDR3: TGTGCCAGCAGCTTAAGGTCCTCGAACACTGAAGCTTTCTTT.

CDR3 amino acids: CASSLARIASAGELFF. DNA for the CDR3: TGTGCCAGCAGTTTAGCGAGGATAGCTTCGGCCGGGGAGCTGTTTTTT. The V gene is TRBV12-3 or TRBV12-4, the J gene TRBJ2-2; D is unclear. V gave up 0 bases and J gave up 6 bases, with 14 bases separating them. The CDR3 runs 16 residues.

CDR3 sequence reads: CASSQALAGTDTQYF. The CDR3 region has the DNA TGTGCCAGCAGCCAAGCACTAGCGGGGACAGATACGCAGTATTTT. The rearrangement joins TRBV9 to TRBJ2-3; 10 positions agree with TRBD2. V was clipped by 4 bases and J by 3 bases; unmatched bases: 5. CDR1 SGDLS and CDR2 YYNGEE come from the germline V gene. This CDR3 is 15 amino acids long.

V is TRBV11-2 and J is TRBJ2-1; TRBD1 matches 7 bases. CDR1 is SGHAT and CDR2 is FQNNGV in the germline V gene. J lost 0 bases, V lost 1 base, and 3 bases had no gene match. CDR3 length: 16 residues. The CDR3 bases are TGTGCCAGCAGCTTAGTACAGGGGAGCTCCTACAATGAGCAGTTCTTC. Translation gives CASSLVQGSSYNEQFF.

V usage is TRBV30 and J usage is TRBJ2-1, with D unresolved. V dropped 0 bases and J dropped 2 bases, with 5 bases sitting between them. Germline CDR1 is GTSNPN and CDR2 is SVGIG (reference sequence). The CDR3 spans 13 residues. The CDR3 DNA sequence: TGTGCCTGGAGTGTACTCCCCTACAATGAGCAGTTCTTC. This translates into CAWSVLPYNEQFF.

V and J are TRBV3-1 and TRBJ2-5; tentatively, D is TRBD1 (5 bases). The CDR3 has 17 residues. Germline loops: CDR1 LGHDT, CDR2 YNNKEL (reference sequence). Trimming stripped 1 base from V and 1 base from J, with 16 bases between. The CDR3 region has the DNA TGTGCCAGCAGCCAAGGTGGCAGGGTCTTTGGCCAAGAGACCCAGTACTTC. The encoded protein is CASSQGGRVFGQETQYF.

This chain connects TRBV15 to TRBJ2-1, with a tentative D call TRBD2 (5 bases). Trimming left V 0 bases short and J 2 bases short, with 11 bases between. The CDR3 runs to 16 residues. Germline V lookup: CDR1 LNHNV, CDR2 YYDKDF (reference sequence). In DNA form, the CDR3 reads TGTGCCACCAGCAGAGATAGCCCTAGCCCCTACAATGAGCAGTTCTTC. Protein sequence: CATSRDSPSPYNEQFF.

The chain is built from TRBV5-1 and TRBJ1-2; no definite D call. The CDR3 consists of 13 residues. V was clipped by 0 bases and J by 8 bases, with 11 bases between them. Germline V gene sequence: CDR1 SGHRS, CDR2 YFSETQ. CDR3 in amino acids: CASSLAGGEGYTF. CDR3 in DNA: TGCGCCAGCAGCTTGGCCGGTGGGGAAGGCTACACCTTC.

This CDR3 is CATQGGAGEKLFF. The CDR3 bases are TGTGCCACCCAGGGAGGGGCAGGTGAAAAACTGTTTTTT. The chain recombines TRBV6-5 with TRBJ1-4; TRBD1 is a possible D gene (5 bases). In germline, CDR1 is MNHEY, CDR2 SVGAGI. V lost 10 bases and J 7 bases, leaving 16 bases between the germline ends. CDR3 size: 13 residues.

This chain uses TRBV28 with TRBJ1-2; D uncertain. Looked up from germline, CDR1 is MDHEN and CDR2 is SYDVKM. The CDR3 is 13 amino acids. Trimming removed 7 bases at V and 6 bases at J, with 15 bases between. In DNA, the CDR3 is TGTGCCAGCACCTGGGAAGGTCGAAATGGCTACACCTTC. This translates into CASTWEGRNGYTF.

The J gene is TRBJ1-2, the V gene TRBV27; unclear D gene. The V end was cut by 6 bases, the J end by 6 bases, with 14 bases between. Germline assignment: CDR1 MNHEY and CDR2 SMNVEV (reference sequence). This CDR3 spans 13 amino acids. CDR3 sequence reads: CASRRTGPDGYTF. CDR3 DNA sequence: TGTGCCAGCAGACGGACCGGCCCTGATGGCTACACCTTC.

The rearrangement links TRBV20-1 to TRBJ2-7; no firm D call. Germline V gene lookup returns CDR1 DFQATT and CDR2 SNEGSKA (reference sequence). CDR3 length: 13 residues. Trimming pared 5 bases from V and 7 bases from J, leaving 18 bases between. CDR3 sequence: CSAPSFRPGEQYF. The CDR3 DNA reads TGCAGTGCTCCCAGCTTCCGTCCTGGTGAGCAGTACTTC.

V and J are TRBV18 and TRBJ1-1, with D hard to call. V gave up 1 base and J gave up 8 bases, with 8 bases separating them. CDR3 length: 12 residues. Germline CDR1 is KGHSH and CDR2 is LQKENI. The CDR3 DNA sequence: TGTGCCAGCTCACCACAGGAAAGAGAAGCTTTCTTT. This translates into CASSPQEREAFF.

This chain joins TRBV9 and TRBJ2-1, with 15 bases aligning to TRBD2. Per the germline V gene, CDR1 is SGDLS and CDR2 is YYNGEE. Unmatched junction bases numbered 7, after V lost 4 bases and J lost 5 bases. CDR3 length equals 17 residues. The CDR3 reads CASSTGLAGGQDNEQFF. The CDR3 DNA reads as TGTGCCAGCAGCACCGGACTAGCGGGAGGGCAGGACAATGAGCAGTTCTTC.